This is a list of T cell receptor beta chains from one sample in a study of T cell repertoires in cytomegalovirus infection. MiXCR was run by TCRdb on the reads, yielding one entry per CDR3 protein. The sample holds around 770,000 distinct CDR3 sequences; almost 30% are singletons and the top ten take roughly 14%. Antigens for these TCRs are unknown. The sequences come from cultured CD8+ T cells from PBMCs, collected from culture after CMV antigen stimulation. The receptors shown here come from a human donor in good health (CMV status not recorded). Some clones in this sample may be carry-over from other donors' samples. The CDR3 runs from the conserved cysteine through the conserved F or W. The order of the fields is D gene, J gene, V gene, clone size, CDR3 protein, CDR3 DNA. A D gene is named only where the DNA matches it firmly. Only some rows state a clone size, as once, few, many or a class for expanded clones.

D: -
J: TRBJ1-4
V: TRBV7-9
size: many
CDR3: CASSLGRGTNEKLFF
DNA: TGTGCCAGCAGCCTCGGAAGAGGCACTAATGAAAAACTGTTTTTT

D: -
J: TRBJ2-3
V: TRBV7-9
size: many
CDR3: CASSLRLGFPADTQYF
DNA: TGTGCCAGCAGCTTACGGTTGGGGTTCCCTGCAGATACGCAGTATTTT

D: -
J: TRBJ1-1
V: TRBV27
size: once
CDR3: CATLPSYLGHTEAFF
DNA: TGTGCCACCCTACCCAGCTACCTAGGGCACACTGAAGCTTTCTTT

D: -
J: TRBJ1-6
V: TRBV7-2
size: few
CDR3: CASSSPSLSSYNSPLHF
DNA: TGTGCCAGCAGCTCCCCGAGTCTGAGCTCCTATAATTCACCCCTCCACTTT

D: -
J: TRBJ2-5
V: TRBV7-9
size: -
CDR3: CASSAIALSDQETQYF
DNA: TGTGCCAGCAGCGCCATTGCCTTGTCAGACCAAGAGACCCAGTACTTC

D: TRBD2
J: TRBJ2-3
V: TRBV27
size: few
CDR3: CASTWRGGTDTQYF
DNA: TGTGCCAGCACCTGGCGGGGGGGCACAGATACGCAGTATTTT

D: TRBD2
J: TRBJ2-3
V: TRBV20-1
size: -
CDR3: CSASGGTQSTDTQYF
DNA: TGCAGTGCTTCCGGGGGGACCCAGAGCACAGATACGCAGTATTTT

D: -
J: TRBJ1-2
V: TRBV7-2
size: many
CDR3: CASSLGPSGYTF
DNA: TGTGCCAGCAGCTTAGGGCCATCTGGGTACACCTTC

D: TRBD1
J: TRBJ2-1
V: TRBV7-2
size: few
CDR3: CATPPTGVTANEQFF
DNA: TGTGCCACCCCCCCCACAGGGGTCACCGCCAATGAGCAGTTCTTC

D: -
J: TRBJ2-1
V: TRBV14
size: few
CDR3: CASSQGVREQFF
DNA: TGTGCCAGCAGCCAAGGTGTAAGAGAGCAGTTCTTC

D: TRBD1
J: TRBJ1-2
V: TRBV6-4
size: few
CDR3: CASSDFFDRAVGYTF
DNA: TGTGCCAGCAGTGACTTTTTCGACAGGGCGGTCGGCTACACCTTC

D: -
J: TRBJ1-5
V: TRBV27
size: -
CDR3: CASAFVGSNQPQHF
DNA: TGTGCCAGCGCCTTCGTCGGGTCCAATCAGCCCCAGCATTTT

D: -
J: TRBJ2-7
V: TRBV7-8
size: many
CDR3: CASSLVHEQYF
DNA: TGTGCCAGCAGCTTAGTCCACGAGCAGTACTTC

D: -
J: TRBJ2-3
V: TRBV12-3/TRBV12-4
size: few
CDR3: CASRETGFGTDTQYF
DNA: TGTGCCAGCAGGGAAACAGGGTTTGGCACAGATACGCAGTATTTT

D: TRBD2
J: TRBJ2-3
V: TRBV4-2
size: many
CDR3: CASSQAGLAGANTQYF
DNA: TGTGCCAGCAGCCAAGCGGGACTAGCGGGGGCAAATACGCAGTATTTT

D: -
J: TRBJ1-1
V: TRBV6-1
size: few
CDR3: CANLVENTEAFF
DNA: TGTGCCAACCTGGTAGAAAACACTGAAGCTTTCTTT

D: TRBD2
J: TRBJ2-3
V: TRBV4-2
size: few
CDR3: CASSQELLAGADTQYF
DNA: TGTGCCAGCAGCCAAGAACTGCTAGCGGGCGCAGATACGCAGTATTTT

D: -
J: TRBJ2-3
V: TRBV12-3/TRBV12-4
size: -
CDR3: CASSPTPGVRGPDTQYF
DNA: TGTGCCAGCAGTCCAACACCGGGGGTCAGGGGCCCAGATACGCAGTATTTT

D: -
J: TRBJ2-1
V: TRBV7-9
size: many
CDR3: CASSLIPNEQFF
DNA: TGTGCCAGCAGCTTAATACCCAATGAGCAGTTCTTC

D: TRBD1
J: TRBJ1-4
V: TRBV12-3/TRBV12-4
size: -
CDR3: CASSSAGTDNEKLFF
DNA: TGTGCCAGCAGTTCAGCCGGGACAGATAATGAAAAACTGTTTTTT

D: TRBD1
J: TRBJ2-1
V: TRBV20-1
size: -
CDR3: CSAMDRGRYNEQFF
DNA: TGCAGTGCAATGGACAGGGGAAGGTACAATGAGCAGTTCTTC

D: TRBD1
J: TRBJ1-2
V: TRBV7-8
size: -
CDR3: CASSLPTGPNYGYTF
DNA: TGTGCCAGCAGCCTGCCGACAGGGCCCAACTATGGCTACACCTTC

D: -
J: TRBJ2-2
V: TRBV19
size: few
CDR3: CASRFQGGSAGELFF
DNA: TGTGCCAGCCGGTTCCAGGGGGGGAGCGCCGGGGAGCTGTTTTTT

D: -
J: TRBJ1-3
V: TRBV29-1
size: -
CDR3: CSVEDRYNSGNTIYF
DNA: TGCAGCGTTGAAGATCGCTACAACTCTGGAAACACCATATATTTT

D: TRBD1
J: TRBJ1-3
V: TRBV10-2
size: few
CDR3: CASIGGEVTGNTIYF
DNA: TGCGCCAGCATAGGGGGCGAGGTGACTGGAAACACCATATATTTT

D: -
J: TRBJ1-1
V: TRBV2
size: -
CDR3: CASSEPRTATNTEAFF
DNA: TGTGCCAGCAGTGAACCCCGGACAGCTACGAACACTGAAGCTTTCTTT

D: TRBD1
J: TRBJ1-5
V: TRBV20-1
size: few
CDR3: CSARAGTGMIYSNQPQHF
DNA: TGCAGTGCTAGAGCCGGGACAGGGATGATTTATAGCAATCAGCCCCAGCATTTT

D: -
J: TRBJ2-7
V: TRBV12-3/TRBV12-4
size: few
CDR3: CASSTTDTYEQYF
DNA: TGTGCCAGCAGCACCACCGACACCTACGAGCAGTACTTC

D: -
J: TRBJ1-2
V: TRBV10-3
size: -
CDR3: CASQSGQQFNYGYTF
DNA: TGTGCCTCCCAGTCAGGACAGCAATTTAACTATGGCTACACCTTC

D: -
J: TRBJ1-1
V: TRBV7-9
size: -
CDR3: CASSLRLPEAFF
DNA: TGTGCCAGCAGCTTACGGTTGCCTGAAGCTTTCTTT

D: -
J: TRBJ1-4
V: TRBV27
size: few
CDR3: CASSYRTATNEKLFF
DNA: TGTGCCAGCAGTTATCGGACAGCTACTAATGAAAAACTGTTTTTT

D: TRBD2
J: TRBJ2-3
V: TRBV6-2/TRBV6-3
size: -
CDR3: CASNSISGGLHTDTQYF
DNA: TGTGCCAGCAATTCGATTAGCGGGGGGCTACACACAGATACGCAGTATTTT

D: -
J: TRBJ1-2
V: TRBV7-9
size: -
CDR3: CASSSPPENYNYGYTF
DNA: TGTGCCAGCAGCTCGCCCCCAGAGAACTATAACTATGGCTACACCTTC

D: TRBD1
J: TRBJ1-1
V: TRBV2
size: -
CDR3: CAIIGQGQNTEAFF
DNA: TGTGCCATAATCGGACAGGGGCAGAACACTGAAGCTTTCTTT

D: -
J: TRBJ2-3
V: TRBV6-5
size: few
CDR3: CASSSGLSRTDTQYF
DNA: TGTGCCAGCAGTTCGGGACTTTCCAGGACAGATACGCAGTATTTT